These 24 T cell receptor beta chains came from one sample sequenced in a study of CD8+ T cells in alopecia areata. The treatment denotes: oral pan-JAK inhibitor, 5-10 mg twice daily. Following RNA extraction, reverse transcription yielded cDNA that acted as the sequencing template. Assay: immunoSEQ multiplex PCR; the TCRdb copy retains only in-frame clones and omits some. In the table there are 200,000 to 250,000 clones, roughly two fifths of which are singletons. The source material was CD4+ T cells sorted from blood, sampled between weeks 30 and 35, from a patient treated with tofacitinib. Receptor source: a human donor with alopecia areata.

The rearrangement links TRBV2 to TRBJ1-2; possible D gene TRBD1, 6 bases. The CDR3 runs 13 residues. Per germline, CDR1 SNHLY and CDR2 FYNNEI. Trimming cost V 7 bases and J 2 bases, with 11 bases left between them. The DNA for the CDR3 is TGTGCCAGCAAAGTGGGGGCGAACTATGGCTACACCTTC. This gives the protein CASKVGANYGYTF.

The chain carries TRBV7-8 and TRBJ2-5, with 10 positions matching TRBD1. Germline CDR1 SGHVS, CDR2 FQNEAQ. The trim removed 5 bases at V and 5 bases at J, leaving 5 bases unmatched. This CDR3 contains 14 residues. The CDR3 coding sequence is TGTGCCAGCAGCATCGGGACAGGGGTGGAGACCCAGTACTTC. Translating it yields CASSIGTGVETQYF.

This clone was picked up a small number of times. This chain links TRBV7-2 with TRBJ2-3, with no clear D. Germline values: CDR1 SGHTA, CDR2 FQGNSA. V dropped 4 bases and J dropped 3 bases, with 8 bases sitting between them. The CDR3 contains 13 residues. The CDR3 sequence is CASSWYSTDTQYF. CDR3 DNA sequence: TGTGCCAGCAGCTGGTATTCTACAGATACGCAGTATTTT. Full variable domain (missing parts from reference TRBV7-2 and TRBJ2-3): GAGVSQSPSNKVTEKGKDVELRCDPISGHTALYWYRQSLGQGLEFLIYFQGNSAPDKSGLPSDRFSAERTGGSVSTLTIQRTQQEDSAVYLCASSWYSTDTQYFGPGTRLTVL.

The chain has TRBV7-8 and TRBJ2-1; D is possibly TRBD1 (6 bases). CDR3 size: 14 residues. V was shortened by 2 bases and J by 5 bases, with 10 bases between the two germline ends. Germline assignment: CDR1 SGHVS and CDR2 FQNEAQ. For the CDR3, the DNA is TGTGCCAGCAGCTTAAGGACAGTGAACAATGAGCAGTTCTTC. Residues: CASSLRTVNNEQFF.

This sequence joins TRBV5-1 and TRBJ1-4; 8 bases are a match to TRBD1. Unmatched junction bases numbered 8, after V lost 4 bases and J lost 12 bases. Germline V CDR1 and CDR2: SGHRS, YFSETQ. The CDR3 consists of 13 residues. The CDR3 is CASSSGGQGQLFF. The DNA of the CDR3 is TGCGCCAGCAGCAGTGGTGGACAGGGCCAACTGTTTTTT.

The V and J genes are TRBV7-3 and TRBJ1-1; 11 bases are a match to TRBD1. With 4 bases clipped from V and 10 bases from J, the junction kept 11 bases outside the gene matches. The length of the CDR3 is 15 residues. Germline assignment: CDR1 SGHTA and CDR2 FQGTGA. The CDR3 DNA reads TGTGCCAGCAGCTCCAACGGACAGGGGGCGTTAGGAGCTTTCTTT. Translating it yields CASSSNGQGALGAFF.

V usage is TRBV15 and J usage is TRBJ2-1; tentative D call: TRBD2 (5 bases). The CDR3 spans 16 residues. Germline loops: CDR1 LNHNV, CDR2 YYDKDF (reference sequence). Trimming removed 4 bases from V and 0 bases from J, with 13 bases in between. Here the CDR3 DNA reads TGTGCCACCAGCAAGAGGGCTAAGGGCTCCTACAATGAGCAGTTCTTC. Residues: CATSKRAKGSYNEQFF.

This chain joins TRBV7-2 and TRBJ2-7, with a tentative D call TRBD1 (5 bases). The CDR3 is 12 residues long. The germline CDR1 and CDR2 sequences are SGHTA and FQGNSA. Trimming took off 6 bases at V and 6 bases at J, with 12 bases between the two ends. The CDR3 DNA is TGTGCCAGCAGTTCCAGGGTCCCCGAGCAGTACTTC. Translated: CASSSRVPEQYF.

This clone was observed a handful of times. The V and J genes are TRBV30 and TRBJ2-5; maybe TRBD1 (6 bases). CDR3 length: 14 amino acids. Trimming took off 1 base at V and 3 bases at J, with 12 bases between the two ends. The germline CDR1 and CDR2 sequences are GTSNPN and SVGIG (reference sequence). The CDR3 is CAWSGQTGKETQYF. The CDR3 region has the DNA TGTGCCTGGAGTGGACAAACAGGGAAAGAGACCCAGTACTTC.

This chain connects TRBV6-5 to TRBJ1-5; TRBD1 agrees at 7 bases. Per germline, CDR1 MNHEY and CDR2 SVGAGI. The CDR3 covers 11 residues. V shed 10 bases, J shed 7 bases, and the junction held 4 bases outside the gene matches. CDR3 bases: TGTGCCACCTCACAGGGGCAGCCCCAGCATTTT. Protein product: CATSQGQPQHF.

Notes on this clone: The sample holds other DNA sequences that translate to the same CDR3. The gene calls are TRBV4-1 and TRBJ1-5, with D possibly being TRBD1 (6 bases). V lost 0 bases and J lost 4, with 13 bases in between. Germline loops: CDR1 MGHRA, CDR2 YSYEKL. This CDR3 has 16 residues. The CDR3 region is CASSQDPGGWNQPQHF. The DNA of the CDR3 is TGCGCCAGCAGCCAAGATCCCGGGGGCTGGAATCAGCCCCAGCATTTT.

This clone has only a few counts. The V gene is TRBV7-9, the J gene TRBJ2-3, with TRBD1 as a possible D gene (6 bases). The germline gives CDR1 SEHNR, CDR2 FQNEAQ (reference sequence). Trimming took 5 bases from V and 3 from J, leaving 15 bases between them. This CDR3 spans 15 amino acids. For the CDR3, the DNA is TGTGCCAGCAGCAAAGGGACACTTTTAACAGATACGCAGTATTTT. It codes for CASSKGTLLTDTQYF.

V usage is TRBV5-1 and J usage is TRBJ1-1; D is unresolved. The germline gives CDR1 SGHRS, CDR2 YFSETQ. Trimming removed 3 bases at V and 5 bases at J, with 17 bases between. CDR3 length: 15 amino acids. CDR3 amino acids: CASSWGDGPRTEAFF. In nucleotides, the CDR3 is TGCGCCAGCAGCTGGGGTGACGGGCCGAGGACTGAAGCTTTCTTT.

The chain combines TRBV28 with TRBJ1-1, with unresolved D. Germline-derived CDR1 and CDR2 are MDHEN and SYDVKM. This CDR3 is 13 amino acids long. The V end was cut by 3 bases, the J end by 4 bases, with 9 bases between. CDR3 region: CASSLGFSTEAFF. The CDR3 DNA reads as TGTGCCAGCAGTTTGGGTTTTAGCACTGAAGCTTTCTTT.

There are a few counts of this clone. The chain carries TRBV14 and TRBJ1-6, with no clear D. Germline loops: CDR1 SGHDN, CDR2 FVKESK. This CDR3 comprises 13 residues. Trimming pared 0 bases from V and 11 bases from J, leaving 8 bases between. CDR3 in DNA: TGTGCCAGCAGCCAAGATGAGCGGCCACCCCTCCACTTT. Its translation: CASSQDERPPLHF.

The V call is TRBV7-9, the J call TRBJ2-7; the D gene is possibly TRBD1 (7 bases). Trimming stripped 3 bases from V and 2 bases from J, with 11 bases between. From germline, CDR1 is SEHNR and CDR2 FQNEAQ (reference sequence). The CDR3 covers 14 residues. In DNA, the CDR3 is TGTGCCAGCAGCTTCCAGGGGGGTCCCTACGAGCAGTACTTC. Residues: CASSFQGGPYEQYF.

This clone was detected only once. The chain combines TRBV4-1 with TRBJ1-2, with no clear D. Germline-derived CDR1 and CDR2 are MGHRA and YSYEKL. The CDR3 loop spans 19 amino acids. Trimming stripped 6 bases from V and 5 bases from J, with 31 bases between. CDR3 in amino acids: CASRPSRNGGLQNGYGYTF. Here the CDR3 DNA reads TGCGCCAGCAGGCCAAGCCGTAACGGAGGACTCCAGAATGGGTATGGCTACACCTTC.

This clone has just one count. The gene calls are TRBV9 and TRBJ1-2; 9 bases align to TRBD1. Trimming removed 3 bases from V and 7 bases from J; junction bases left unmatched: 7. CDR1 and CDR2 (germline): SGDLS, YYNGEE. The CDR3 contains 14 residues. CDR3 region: CASSDPGQGLGYTF. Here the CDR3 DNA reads TGTGCCAGCAGCGACCCGGGACAGGGACTTGGCTACACCTTC.

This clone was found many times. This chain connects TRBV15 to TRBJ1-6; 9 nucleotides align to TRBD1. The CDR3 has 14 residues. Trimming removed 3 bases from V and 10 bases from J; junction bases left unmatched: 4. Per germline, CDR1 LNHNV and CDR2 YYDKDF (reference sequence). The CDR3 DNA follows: TGTGCCACCAGCAGGGGACAGGGCGGATCACCCCTCCACTTT. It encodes CATSRGQGGSPLHF.

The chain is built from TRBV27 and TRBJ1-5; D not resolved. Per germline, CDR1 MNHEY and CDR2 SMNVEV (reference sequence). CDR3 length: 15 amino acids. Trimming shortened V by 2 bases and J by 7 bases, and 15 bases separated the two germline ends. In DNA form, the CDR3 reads TGTGCCAGCAGTTTAGTATGGGGTAGTAAACAGCCCCAGCATTTT. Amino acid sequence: CASSLVWGSKQPQHF.

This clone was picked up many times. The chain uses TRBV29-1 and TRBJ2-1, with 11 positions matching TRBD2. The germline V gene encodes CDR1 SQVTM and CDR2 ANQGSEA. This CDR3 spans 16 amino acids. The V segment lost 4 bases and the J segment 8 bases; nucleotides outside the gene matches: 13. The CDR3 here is CSVVPRLAGGGDEQFF. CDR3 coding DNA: TGCAGCGTTGTCCCCCGGCTAGCGGGGGGAGGGGATGAGCAGTTCTTC.

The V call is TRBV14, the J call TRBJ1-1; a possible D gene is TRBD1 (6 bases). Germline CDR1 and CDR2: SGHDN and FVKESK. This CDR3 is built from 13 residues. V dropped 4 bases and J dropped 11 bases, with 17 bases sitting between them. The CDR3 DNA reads TGTGCCAGCAGCCTACGGCTGGACAGTAGCGCTTTCTTT. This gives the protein CASSLRLDSSAFF. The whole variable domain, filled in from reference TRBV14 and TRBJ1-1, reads EAGVTQFPSHSVIEKGQTVTLRCDPISGHDNLYWYRRVMGKEIKFLLHFVKESKQDESGMPNNRFLAERTGGTYSTLKVQPAELEDSGVYFCASSLRLDSSAFFGQGTRLTVV.

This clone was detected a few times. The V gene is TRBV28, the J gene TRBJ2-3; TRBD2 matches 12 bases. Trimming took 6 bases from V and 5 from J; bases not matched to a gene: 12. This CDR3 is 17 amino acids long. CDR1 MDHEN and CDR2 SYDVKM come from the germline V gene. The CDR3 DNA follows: TGTGCCAGCAGCGTGACTAGCGGGGGCCTGCAGAGAGATACGCAGTATTTT. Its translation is CASSVTSGGLQRDTQYF.

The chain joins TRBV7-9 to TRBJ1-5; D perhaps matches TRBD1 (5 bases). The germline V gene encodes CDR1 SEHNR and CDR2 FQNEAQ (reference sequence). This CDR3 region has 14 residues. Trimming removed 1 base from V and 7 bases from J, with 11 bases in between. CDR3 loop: CASSLEGAGQPQHF. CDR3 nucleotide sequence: TGTGCCAGCAGCTTAGAAGGGGCAGGACAGCCCCAGCATTTT.